What follows are 8 T cell receptor beta chains derived from one specimen sequenced in a study of PD-L1 blockade in urothelial cancer. Sequencing was performed with immunoSEQ multiplex PCR; in TCRdb, only in-frame clones are kept and a portion is missing. Found here are more than 30,000 clones, 83% of them singletons; the top ten hold about 16%. The sample was PBMCs, taken around atezolizumab (anti-PD-L1) treatment. Receptors originate from a man aged 60-69 years with urothelial cancer.

The V gene is TRBV30, the J gene TRBJ1-2; 7 bases agree with TRBD1. The V segment lost 0 bases and the J segment 4 bases; nucleotides outside the gene matches: 8. CDR3 size: 15 residues. The V gene's germline CDR1 is GTSNPN and CDR2 SVGIG (reference sequence). CDR3 nucleotide sequence: TGTGCCTGGAGTGTACCTGGCCCAGGGGGCTATGGCTACACCTTC. As protein: CAWSVPGPGGYGYTF.

This sequence joins TRBV11-1 and TRBJ2-3; 7 nucleotides line up with TRBD2. V was clipped by 5 bases and J by 7 bases; unmatched bases: 9. The V gene's germline CDR1 is SGHAT and CDR2 FQDESV (reference sequence). The CDR3 is 14 residues long. CDR3 sequence: CASSDERDEYTQYF. CDR3 in DNA: TGTGCCAGCAGCGATGAGCGGGATGAATATACGCAGTATTTT.

V usage is TRBV11-3 and J usage is TRBJ2-3, with TRBD1 matching over 8 bases. Germline values: CDR1 SGHNT, CDR2 YENEEA. Losses at the gene ends were 5 bases for V and 10 bases for J; bases not matched to a gene: 5. CDR3 length equals 12 residues. The CDR3 DNA follows: TGTGCCAGCAGCCTCGGACAGGGTCCGCAGTATTTT. Translating gives CASSLGQGPQYF.

The J gene is TRBJ2-7, the V gene TRBV11-2, with D perhaps TRBD1 (7 bases). The CDR3 spans 14 residues. Trimming shortened V by 7 bases and J by 2 bases, and 15 bases separated the two germline ends. In germline, CDR1 is SGHAT, CDR2 FQNNGV. The CDR3 nucleotides read TGTGCCAGCACTCCAGGGGGGATGACCTACGAGCAGTACTTC. Protein: CASTPGGMTYEQYF.

V and J are TRBV13 and TRBJ1-2; tentative D call: TRBD1 (6 bases). Germline loops: CDR1 PRHDT, CDR2 FYEKMQ (reference sequence). The ends were cut back, 5 bases at V and 5 bases at J, with 9 bases in the middle. The CDR3 spans 12 residues. In nucleotides, the CDR3 is TGTGCCAGCAGCGAGGACAGATATGGCTACACCTTC. Translation: CASSEDRYGYTF.

The DNA of the CDR3 is TGTGCCAGCAGTGACGAGATGAATCAGCCCCAGCATTTT. Its translation: CASSDEMNQPQHF. The chain recombines TRBV6-4 with TRBJ1-5; D is unclear. Germline V lookup: CDR1 MRHNA, CDR2 SNTAGT. Trimming took 2 bases from V and 4 from J, leaving 6 bases between them. This CDR3 has 13 residues.

J is TRBJ1-1 and V is TRBV11-2, with D possibly matching TRBD1 (5 bases). Germline CDR1 SGHAT, CDR2 FQNNGV. Trimming pared 6 bases from V and 10 bases from J, leaving 15 bases between. CDR3 length equals 12 residues. The chain's CDR3 is CASRFIRVGAFF. The CDR3 DNA is TGTGCCAGCAGATTTATCAGGGTTGGAGCTTTCTTT.

This chain uses TRBV5-1 with TRBJ2-7, with D tentatively TRBD1 (7 bases). From germline, CDR1 is SGHRS and CDR2 YFSETQ. V was clipped by 10 bases and J by 3 bases, with 23 bases between them. The CDR3 sequence is 15 residues long. CDR3 nucleotide sequence: TGCGCCTCTTACCCGGAGGAGGGGGCCAACTACGAGCAGTACTTC. It translates to CASYPEEGANYEQYF.